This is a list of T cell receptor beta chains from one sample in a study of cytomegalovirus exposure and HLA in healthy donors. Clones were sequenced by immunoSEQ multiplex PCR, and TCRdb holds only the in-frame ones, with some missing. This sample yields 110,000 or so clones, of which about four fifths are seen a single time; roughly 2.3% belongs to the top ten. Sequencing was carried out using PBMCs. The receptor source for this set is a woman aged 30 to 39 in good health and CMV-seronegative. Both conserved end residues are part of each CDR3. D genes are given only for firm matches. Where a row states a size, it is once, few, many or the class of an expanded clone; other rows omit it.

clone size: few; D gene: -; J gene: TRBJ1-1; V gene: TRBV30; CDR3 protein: CAWSPENTEAFF; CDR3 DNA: TGTGCCTGGAGTCCAGAGAACACTGAAGCTTTCTTT
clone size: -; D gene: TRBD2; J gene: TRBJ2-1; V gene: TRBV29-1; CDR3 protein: CSGGLAGVNEQFF; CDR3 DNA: TGCAGCGGCGGACTAGCGGGAGTCAATGAGCAGTTCTTC
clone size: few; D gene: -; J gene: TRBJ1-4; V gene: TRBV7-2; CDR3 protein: CASSPSGTPNEKLFF; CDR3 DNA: TGTGCCAGCAGCCCCTCCGGGACACCAAATGAAAAACTGTTTTTT
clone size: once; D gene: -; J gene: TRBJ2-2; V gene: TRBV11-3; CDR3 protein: CASSPDTSNTGELFF; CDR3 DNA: TGTGCCAGCAGTCCGGACACTTCGAACACCGGGGAGCTGTTTTTT
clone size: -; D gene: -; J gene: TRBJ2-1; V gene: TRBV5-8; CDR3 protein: CALQNRVSYNEQFF; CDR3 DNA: TGTGCACTTCAAAACAGGGTATCCTACAATGAGCAGTTCTTC
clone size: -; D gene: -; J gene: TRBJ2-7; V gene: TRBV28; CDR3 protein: CASSLPALFEQYF; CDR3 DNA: TGTGCCAGCAGTTTACCCGCGCTGTTCGAGCAGTACTTC
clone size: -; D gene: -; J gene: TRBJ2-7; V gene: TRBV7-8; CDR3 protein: CASSRERYEQYF; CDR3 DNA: TGTGCCAGCAGCCGTGAGCGCTACGAGCAGTACTTC
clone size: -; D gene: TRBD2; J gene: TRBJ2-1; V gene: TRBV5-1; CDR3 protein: CATRGVRSSYNEQFF; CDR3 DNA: TGCGCCACCCGGGGGGTGAGGAGCTCCTACAATGAGCAGTTCTTC
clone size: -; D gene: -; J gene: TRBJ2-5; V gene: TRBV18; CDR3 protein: CASSPLRTRRDETQYF; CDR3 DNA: TGTGCCAGCTCACCGTTAAGGACAAGGAGGGACGAGACCCAGTACTTC
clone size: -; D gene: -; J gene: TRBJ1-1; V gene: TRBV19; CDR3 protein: CASSQQGSTEAFF; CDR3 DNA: TGTGCCAGTAGTCAGCAGGGAAGCACTGAAGCTTTCTTT
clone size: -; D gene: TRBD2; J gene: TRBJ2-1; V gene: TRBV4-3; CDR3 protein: CASSQEAQTGGPHEQFF; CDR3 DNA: TGCGCCAGCAGCCAAGAGGCCCAAACGGGAGGGCCGCATGAGCAGTTCTTC
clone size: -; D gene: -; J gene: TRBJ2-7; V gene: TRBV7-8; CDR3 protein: CASSLLRTPSEQYF; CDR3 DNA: TGTGCCAGCAGCTTATTGAGGACTCCCTCTGAGCAGTACTTC
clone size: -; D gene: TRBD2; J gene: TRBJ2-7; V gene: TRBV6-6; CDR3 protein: CASKVGGSNGEQYF; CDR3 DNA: TGTGCCAGCAAGGTGGGCGGGAGTAATGGCGAGCAGTACTTC
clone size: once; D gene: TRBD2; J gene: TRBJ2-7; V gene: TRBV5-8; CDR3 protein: CASSLSSGSSYEQYF; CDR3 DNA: TGTGCCAGCAGCTTGAGTAGCGGGAGTTCCTACGAGCAGTACTTC
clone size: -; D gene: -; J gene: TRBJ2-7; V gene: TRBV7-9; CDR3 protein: CASSLERYSYEQYF; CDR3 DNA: TGTGCCAGCAGCTTAGAGCGGTACTCCTACGAGCAGTACTTC
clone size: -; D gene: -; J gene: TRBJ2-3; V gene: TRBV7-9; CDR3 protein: CASSSSTDTQYF; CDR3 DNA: TGTGCCAGCAGCTCGAGCACAGATACGCAGTATTTT
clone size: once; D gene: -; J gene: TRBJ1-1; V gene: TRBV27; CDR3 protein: CASSPRGSGQGAFF; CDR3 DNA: TGTGCCAGCAGTCCGCGGGGCAGTGGGCAGGGAGCTTTCTTT
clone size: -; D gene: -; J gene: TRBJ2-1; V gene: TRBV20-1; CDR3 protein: CSASIGAKQFF; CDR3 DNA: TGCAGTGCTAGTATTGGGGCCAAGCAGTTCTTC
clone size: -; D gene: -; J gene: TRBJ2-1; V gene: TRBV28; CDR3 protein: CASSLSRDEQFF; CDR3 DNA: TGTGCCAGCAGCCTGTCGCGAGATGAGCAGTTCTTC
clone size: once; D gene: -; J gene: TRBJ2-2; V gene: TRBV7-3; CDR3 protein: CASSPSMNTGELFF; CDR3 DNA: TGTGCCAGTTCGCCTAGCATGAACACCGGGGAGCTGTTTTTT
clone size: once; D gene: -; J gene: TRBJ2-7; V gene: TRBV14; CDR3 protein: CASSQDFGGAYEQYF; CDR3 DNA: TGTGCCAGCAGCCAAGATTTTGGCGGAGCCTACGAGCAGTACTTC
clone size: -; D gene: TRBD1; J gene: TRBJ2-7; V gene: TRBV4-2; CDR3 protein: CASSQDYRGIGEQYF; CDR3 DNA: TGTGCCAGCAGCCAAGACTACAGGGGCATTGGCGAGCAGTACTTC
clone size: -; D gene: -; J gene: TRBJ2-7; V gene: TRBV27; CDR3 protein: CASSLMSAGEHEQYF; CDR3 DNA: TGTGCCAGCAGTTTAATGTCCGCAGGGGAACACGAGCAGTACTTC